A single sample gave rise to the 5 T cell receptor beta chains below, sequenced in a study of CD8+CD57+ T cells in acquired aplastic anemia. TCR beta VDJ and CDR3 profiling used genomic DNA as template. TCRdb reprocessed the reads with MiXCR, giving one entry per CDR3 protein. The table lists 400,000 to 500,000 distinct CDR3 sequences, roughly 68% of them singletons. What was sequenced was sorted CD4+, CD8+, or CD8+CD57+ T cells (not recorded which) from PBMCs. These receptors all come from a human donor in good health, serving as a control.

This rearrangement joins TRBV9 to TRBJ1-2; D is unclear. Per germline, CDR1 SGDLS and CDR2 YYNGEE. The V end was cut by 1 base, the J end by 9 bases, with 1 base between. This CDR3 is built from 9 residues. CDR3 bases: TGTGCCAGCAGCGTAAGCTACACCTTC. It codes for CASSVSYTF.

This clonotype was counted only a few times. The gene calls are TRBV10-3 and TRBJ2-7; no reliable D call. V was shortened by 2 bases and J by 6 bases, with 11 bases between the two germline ends. Germline V gives CDR1 ENHRY, CDR2 SYGVKD. This CDR3 region has 13 residues. The CDR3 DNA is TGTGCCATCAGTGAGGGTGGGGTGTCCGAGCAGTACTTC. Its translation is CAISEGGVSEQYF.

This clonotype appeared a single time. Relative to the germline gene, one junction end is altered; a read error may explain this. V and J are TRBV10-3 and TRBJ2-5; maybe TRBD2 (6 bases). The CDR3 runs to 14 residues. The germline CDR1 and CDR2 sequences are ENHRY and SYGVKD. DNA of the CDR3: TGTGCCAGCAGGCAGACTAGGAGTCAAGATACCCAGTACTTC. As protein: CASRQTRSQDTQYF.

The chain couples TRBV20-1 to TRBJ1-2; D unclear. The CDR3 is 12 residues long. Germline assignment: CDR1 DFQATT and CDR2 SNEGSKA (reference sequence). Trimming removed 2 bases from V and 7 bases from J, with 11 bases in between. DNA for the CDR3: TGCAGTGCTAGAAGAGGGCAAACTGGCTACACCTTC. This encodes CSARRGQTGYTF.

The chain recombines TRBV20-1 with TRBJ1-6, with 8 positions matching TRBD1. The CDR3 has 13 residues. Germline lookup yields CDR1 DFQATT and CDR2 SNEGSKA (reference sequence). J was trimmed by 6 bases and V by 4 bases; bases with no gene match: 2. The CDR3 reads CSAIGQGNSPLHF. CDR3 nucleotides: TGCAGTGCTATTGGACAGGGTAATTCACCCCTCCACTTT.